This TCR beta chain originates from a study of blood T cell repertoires in COVID-19. Study at large: Specimens from acute and convalescent COVID-19 originated in the United States, Italy and Spain.

With 4 bases clipped from V and 6 bases from J, the junction kept 7 bases outside the gene matches. This CDR3 is built from 15 residues. Germline V gene sequence: CDR1 SQVTM, CDR2 ANQGSEA. Sequencing was performed with immunoSEQ multiplex PCR; in TCRdb, only in-frame clones are kept and a portion is missing. This sample yields some 380,000 clones, of which 87% are seen a single time; approximately 1.3% belongs to the top ten. Clinical history reported by participants formed the basis on which cohorts were assigned. The sequenced sample consisted of PBMCs or T cells enriched from blood (not recorded which). This chain connects TRBV29-1 to TRBJ2-1; 12 positions agree with TRBD2. This sequence originates from a man younger than 45 who had recovered from COVID-19. The CDR3 reads CSVGASGGASNEQFF. CDR3 in DNA: TGCAGCGTTGGCGCTAGCGGGGGGGCGAGCAATGAGCAGTTCTTC.